A single sample is the source of the 23 T cell receptor beta chains below, sequenced in a study of tumor and adjacent non-tumor tissue in lung cancer. This sample's RNA came from whole unsorted tissue. Distant lung tissue was collected more than 3 cm away from the tumor edge. Three rounds of nested PCR, following a modified ARM-PCR protocol, produced the TCRbeta library. TCRdb re-derived calls from the multiplex PCR reads in MiXCR, one entry per CDR3 protein. Among roughly 49,000 distinct CDR3 sequences, 74% were seen once, and the ten largest hold 20% to 30%. Sequencing was performed on distant non-tumor lung tissue. The receptors come from a woman aged 60-75 years with non-small cell lung cancer.

This chain uses TRBV20-1 with TRBJ2-5; a possible D gene is TRBD1 (6 bases). Germline-derived CDR1 and CDR2 are DFQATT and SNEGSKA (reference sequence). The V end was cut by 0 bases, the J end by 3 bases, with 14 bases between. This CDR3 is 15 amino acids long. The CDR3 region is CSARDIRGTKETQYF. For the CDR3, the DNA is TGCAGTGCTAGAGATATAAGGGGGACAAAAGAGACCCAGTACTTC.

This clonotype was seen only once. One end of the junction fails to match germline, which may point to a read error. This rearrangement joins TRBV11-2 to TRBJ2-7, with 9 bases identical to TRBD1. The length of the CDR3 is 14 residues. Germline lookup yields CDR1 SGHAT and CDR2 FQNNGV. CDR3 nucleotides: TGTGCCAGCAGCCGGGACAGGGCAGGGGGACAGCAGTATTTC. Translating gives CASSRDRAGGQQYF.

On this clonotype itself: At one end the junction does not follow the germline gene, possibly because of a read error. V gene TRBV4-3 combines with J gene TRBJ2-2; D may be TRBD2 (5 bases). CDR1 and CDR2 (germline): LGHNA, YSLEER. The CDR3 is made up of 17 amino acids. The CDR3, as DNA: TGCGCTAGCAGCCAAGACCCCGGCGGGTTTAACAGCGGGGAGCTGTTTTTT. Its protein product is CASSQDPGGFNSGELFF.

This clonotype appeared a single time. Germline and junction disagree at one end, which may indicate a read error. This chain joins TRBV7-9 and TRBJ1-1; D gene uncertain. The CDR3 sequence is 11 residues long. The germline CDR1 and CDR2 sequences are SEHNR and FQNEAQ (reference sequence). The CDR3 sequence is CARSLRGEALF. The CDR3 DNA reads TGTGCCAGGAGCTTACGAGGTGAAGCTCTCTTT.

In the case of this clonotype: An end of the junction differs from the germline gene, which may be a read error. J is TRBJ1-5 and V is TRBV11-2; D is unresolved. The CDR3 consists of 14 residues. Germline V gene data show CDR1 as SGHAT and CDR2 as FQNNGV. The CDR3 nucleotides are TGCGCCAGCATCTTGGGCGGAAGCAATCAGCCCCATCATTTT. Its translation is CASILGGSNQPHHF.

The V and J genes are TRBV11-2 and TRBJ1-1; D call uncertain. Germline lookup yields CDR1 SGHAT and CDR2 FQNNGV. The CDR3 covers 13 residues. The CDR3 region is CTSSLASDTEAFF. The CDR3 DNA is TGTACTAGCAGCTTAGCCAGCGACACTGAAGCTTTCTTT.

Comment on this clonotype: Germline is not matched at one junction end, which may reflect a read error. The chain recombines TRBV6-2 or TRBV6-3 with TRBJ2-7; a weak D match, TRBD2 (6 bases). Germline V gene data show CDR1 as MNHEY and CDR2 as SVGEGT. CDR3 size: 10 residues. The CDR3 bases are TGTGCTAGCGGAACCTACGAGCAGAACTTC. Encoded protein: CASGTYEQNF.

As for this clonotype: Possible read error: a much larger clone is one base away. The chain has TRBV11-2 and TRBJ2-1; 13 nucleotides line up with TRBD2. The CDR3 contains 15 residues. From germline, CDR1 is SGHAT and CDR2 FQNNGV. CDR3 in amino acids: CASSLTRTSGGHEYF. The CDR3 bases are TGTGCCAGCAGCTTAACCAGGACTAGCGGGGGCCATGAGTACTTC. The entire variable domain, with the rest obtained from reference TRBV11-2 and TRBJ2-1, is as follows: EAGVAQSPRYKIIEKRQSVAFWCNPISGHATLYWYQQILGQGPKLLIQFQNNGVVDDSQLPKDRFSAERLKGVDSTLKIQPAKLEDSAVYLCASSLTRTSGGHEYFGPGTRLTVL.

In this sample, this clonotype turned up many times. This may be a read error: a much more frequent sequence differs by one nucleotide. J is TRBJ2-7 and V is TRBV4-1; D is possibly TRBD2 (5 bases). V lost 4 bases, J lost 7 bases, and 17 bases lay in between. Germline V gene data show CDR1 as MGHRA and CDR2 as YSYEKL. The CDR3 length is 14 residues. CDR3 sequence: CASSRPGPSREQYF. Written as DNA, the CDR3 is TGCGCCAGCAGCCGTCCCGGGCCTAGCCGGGAGCAGTACTTC.

This clonotype was observed a handful of times. The junction departs from germline at one end; a sequencing error may be responsible. The chain recombines TRBV28 with TRBJ2-7, with a tentative D call TRBD2 (5 bases). Per the germline V gene, CDR1 is MDHEN and CDR2 is SYDVKM. This CDR3 spans 13 amino acids. The CDR3 here is CASSLAVDYEQYF. The DNA for the CDR3 is TGTGCCAGCAGTTTAGCGGTCGACTACGAGCAATACTTC. The variable domain in full, with the rest retrieved from reference TRBV28 and TRBJ2-7, is DVKVTQSSRYLVKRTGEKVFLECVQDMDHENMFWYRQDPGLGLRLIYFSYDVKMKEKGDIPEGYSVSREKKERFSLILESASTNQTSMYLCASSLAVDYEQYFGPGTRLTVT.

The J gene is TRBJ1-2, the V gene TRBV28, with a tentative D call TRBD1 (6 bases). Germline V gene data show CDR1 as MDHEN and CDR2 as SYDVKM. V was trimmed by 5 bases and J by 2 bases, leaving 15 bases between them. The CDR3 covers 15 residues. For the CDR3, the DNA is TGTGCCAGCAGTCTCCCTTGGCAGGGGAACTATGGCTACACCTTC. It encodes CASSLPWQGNYGYTF.

This clonotype was found many times. This rearrangement joins TRBV4-1 to TRBJ2-7, with TRBD1 matching 8 bases. The V gene's germline CDR1 is MGHRA and CDR2 YSYEKL. The CDR3 consists of 16 residues. With V trimmed by 0 bases and J by 0 bases, 4 bases remained unmatched. CDR3 in amino acids: CASSQDSGQDSYEQYF. The CDR3 DNA is TGCGCCAGCAGCCAAGATTCGGGACAGGACTCCTACGAGCAGTACTTC.

On this clonotype: A much larger clone differs from this one at a single base, so this may be a read error. The genes are TRBV15 and TRBJ1-2; TRBD1 matches 9 bases. The CDR3 runs to 15 residues. CDR1 and CDR2 from the germline V gene are LNHNV and YYDKDF (reference sequence). CDR3 sequence reads: CATSTGQGFDYGHTF. The CDR3 region has the DNA TGTGCCACCAGCACCGGACAGGGGTTTGACTATGGCCACACCTTC.

On this clonotype: The conserved phenylalanine or tryptophan normally closing the CDR3 is absent here, so this likely arose from a read error. The chain links TRBV11-2 to TRBJ1-2; D remains ambiguous. Germline V gene lookup returns CDR1 SGHAT and CDR2 FQNNGV. The CDR3 is 12 residues long. The CDR3 DNA reads TGTGGCAGCAACTTAGGATCGGGAGTCTACACCGTC. Its translation: CGSNLGSGVYTV.

This clonotype was seen only a few times. Relative to the germline gene, one junction end is altered; a read error may explain this. The CDR3 coding sequence is TGTACCAGCAGTTACGAGGGAGAGACCCAGTATTTC. As protein: CTSSYEGETQYF. The V and J genes are TRBV6-2 or TRBV6-3 and TRBJ2-5; D might be TRBD2 (5 bases). This CDR3 has 12 amino acids. CDR1 and CDR2 from the germline V gene are MNHEY and SVGEGT.

Of note for this clonotype: Lacking the conserved final phenylalanine or tryptophan, this CDR3 likely reflects a read error. No DNA is shown, since the ends of the CDR3 on it are uncertain; the CDR3 is the one TCRdb lists. The chain employs TRBV4-3 and TRBJ2-7; the table's D call, TRBD1, has no DNA check behind it. Inclusive of both ends, the CDR3 amounts to 13 amino acids. Germline V gene data show CDR1 as LGHNA and CDR2 as YSLEER. CDR3 sequence reads: CARRGTGRDEQHL.

The rearrangement joins TRBV4-1 to TRBJ2-1, with 9 bases aligning to TRBD2. The CDR3 runs to 14 residues. V was clipped by 4 bases and J by 15 bases; unmatched bases: 13. The germline CDR1 and CDR2 sequences are MGHRA and YSYEKL. The CDR3 region has the DNA TGCGCCAGCAGCCCTAGGGGGCTAGCGGGGACTAGGTTCTTC. Protein product: CASSPRGLAGTRFF.

The chain is built from TRBV6-2 or TRBV6-3 and TRBJ2-1; 8 nucleotides agree with TRBD2. The CDR3 contains 17 residues. The germline gives CDR1 MNHEY, CDR2 SVGEGT. The junction had 17 bases not matched to a gene; V was cut back by 7 bases and J by 6 bases. The CDR3 DNA reads as TGTGCCAGCAACAGTCCCGTTTTAGCGGGGAGGGTCAATGAGCAGTTCTTC. Translating gives CASNSPVLAGRVNEQFF.

This clonotype was counted a single time. The gene calls are TRBV6-5 and TRBJ2-1, with D hard to call. The CDR3 totals 14 residues. CDR1 MNHEY and CDR2 SVGAGI come from the germline V gene. V was clipped by 6 bases and J by 6 bases, with 15 bases between them. As DNA, the CDR3 is TGTGCCAGCAGCCGGAACAGCCTTATCAATGAGCAGTTCTTC. It encodes CASSRNSLINEQFF.

On this clonotype itself: The junction does not match germline at one end; this may be a read error. This rearrangement joins TRBV6-5 to TRBJ2-7; D might be TRBD2 (5 bases). Germline V CDR1 and CDR2: MNHEY, SVGAGI. The CDR3 consists of 15 residues. CDR3 nucleotides: TGTGCCAGCAGTTACTCTAACGGGATTTACTACGAACAGTACTTC. This encodes CASSYSNGIYYEQYF.

Notes on this clonotype: Compared with germline, one end of the junction differs, possibly owing to a read error. This chain connects TRBV5-4 to TRBJ2-2, with D perhaps being TRBD1 or TRBD2 (5 bases each). The CDR3 is made up of 14 amino acids. Germline lookup yields CDR1 SGHNT and CDR2 YYREEE (reference sequence). CDR3 residues: CTSSSGQDTGELLF. CDR3 DNA: TGTACCAGCAGCTCAGGGCAGGACACCGGGGAGCTGCTTTTT.

Details on this clonotype: A read error may account for a junction end that differs from germline. The rearrangement uses TRBV28 and TRBJ1-5; a weak D match, TRBD1 (5 bases). Germline V CDR1 and CDR2: MDHEN, SYDVKM. CDR3 length: 15 amino acids. This CDR3 reads CASSVAGYSNQTQHF. The CDR3 DNA is TGTGCCAGCAGCGTAGCAGGGTATAGCAATCAGACCCAGCATTTT.

Turning to this clonotype: One junction end does not reproduce the germline sequence, and a read error may be involved. The V call is TRBV4-3, the J call TRBJ1-1; a possible D gene is TRBD1 (5 bases). This CDR3 is 15 amino acids long. Germline V gene lookup returns CDR1 LGHNA and CDR2 YSLEER. CDR3 nucleotide sequence: TGCGCCAGCAGCCAAGAGTGGGGCGTTCAAGCTGAAGCTTCCTTT. This translates into CASSQEWGVQAEASF.